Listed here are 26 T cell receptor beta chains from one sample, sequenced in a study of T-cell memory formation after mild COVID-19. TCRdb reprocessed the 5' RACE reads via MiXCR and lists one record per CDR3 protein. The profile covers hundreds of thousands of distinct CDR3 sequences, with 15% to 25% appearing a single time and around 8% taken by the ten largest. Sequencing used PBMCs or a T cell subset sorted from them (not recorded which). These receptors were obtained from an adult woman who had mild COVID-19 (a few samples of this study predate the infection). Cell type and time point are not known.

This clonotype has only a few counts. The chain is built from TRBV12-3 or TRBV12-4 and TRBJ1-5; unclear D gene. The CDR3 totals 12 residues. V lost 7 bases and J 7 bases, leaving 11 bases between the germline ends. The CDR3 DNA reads TGTGCCAGCAACACCGCGGGACAGCCCCAGCATTTT. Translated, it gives CASNTAGQPQHF.

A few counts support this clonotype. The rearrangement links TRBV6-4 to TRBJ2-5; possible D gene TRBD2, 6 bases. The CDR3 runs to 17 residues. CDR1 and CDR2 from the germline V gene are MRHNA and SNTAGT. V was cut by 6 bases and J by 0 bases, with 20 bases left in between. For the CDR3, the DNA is TGTGCCAGCAGCTCCTATAGCGGAAGCCAGTACCAAGAGACCCAGTACTTC. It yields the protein CASSSYSGSQYQETQYF.

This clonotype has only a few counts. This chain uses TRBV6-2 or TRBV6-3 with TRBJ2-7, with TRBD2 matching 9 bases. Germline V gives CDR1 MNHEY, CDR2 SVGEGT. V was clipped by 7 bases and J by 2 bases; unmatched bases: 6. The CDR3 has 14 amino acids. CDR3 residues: CASTQTSGTYEQYF. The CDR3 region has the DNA TGTGCCAGCACCCAGACTAGCGGAACCTACGAGCAGTACTTC.

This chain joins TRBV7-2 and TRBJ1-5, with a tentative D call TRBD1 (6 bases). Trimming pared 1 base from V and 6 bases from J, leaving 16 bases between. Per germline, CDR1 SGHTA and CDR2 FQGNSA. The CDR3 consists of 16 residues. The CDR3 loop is CASSLEAGVSGQPQHF. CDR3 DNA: TGTGCCAGCAGCTTAGAGGCAGGGGTGAGCGGTCAGCCCCAGCATTTT. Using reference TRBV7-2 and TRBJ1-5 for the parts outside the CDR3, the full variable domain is GAGVSQSPSNKVTEKGKDVELRCDPISGHTALYWYRQSLGQGLEFLIYFQGNSAPDKSGLPSDRFSAERTGGSVSTLTIQRTQQEDSAVYLCASSLEAGVSGQPQHFGDGTRLSIL.

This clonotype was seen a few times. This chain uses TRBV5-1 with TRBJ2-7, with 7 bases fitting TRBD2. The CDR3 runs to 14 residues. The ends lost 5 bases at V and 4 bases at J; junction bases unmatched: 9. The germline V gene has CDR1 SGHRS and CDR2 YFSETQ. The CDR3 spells CASSQAGDQYEQYF. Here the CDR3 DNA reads TGCGCCAGCAGTCAGGCGGGGGACCAATACGAGCAGTACTTC.

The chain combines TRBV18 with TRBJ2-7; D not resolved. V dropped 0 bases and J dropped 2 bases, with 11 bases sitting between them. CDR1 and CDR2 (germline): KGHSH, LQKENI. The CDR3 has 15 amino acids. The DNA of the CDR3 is TGTGCCAGCTCACCACCGTCGCAGTTCGCCTACGAGCAGTACTTC. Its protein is CASSPPSQFAYEQYF.

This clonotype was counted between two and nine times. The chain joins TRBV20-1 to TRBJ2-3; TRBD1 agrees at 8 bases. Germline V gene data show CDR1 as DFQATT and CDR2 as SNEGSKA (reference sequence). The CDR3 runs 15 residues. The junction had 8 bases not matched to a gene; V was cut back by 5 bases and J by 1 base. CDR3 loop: CSAHSGTGRTDTQYF. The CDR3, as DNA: TGCAGTGCTCACTCCGGGACAGGCCGCACAGATACGCAGTATTTT.

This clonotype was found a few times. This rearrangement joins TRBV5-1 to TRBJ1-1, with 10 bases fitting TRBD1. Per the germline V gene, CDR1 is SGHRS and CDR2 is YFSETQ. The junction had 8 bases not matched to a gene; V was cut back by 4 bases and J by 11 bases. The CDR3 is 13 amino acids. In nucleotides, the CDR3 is TGCGCCAGCAGCGATCGGGACAGGGGAGACGCTTTCTTT. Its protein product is CASSDRDRGDAFF.

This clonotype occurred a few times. This CDR3 is CSVEGDSTDTQYF. The CDR3 bases are TGCAGCGTTGAAGGGGACAGCACAGATACGCAGTATTTT. This chain links TRBV29-1 with TRBJ2-3; possibly TRBD1 or TRBD2 for D (5 bases each). The length of the CDR3 is 13 residues. The germline V gene encodes CDR1 SQVTM and CDR2 ANQGSEA. Trimming took off 1 base at V and 0 bases at J, with 5 bases between the two ends.

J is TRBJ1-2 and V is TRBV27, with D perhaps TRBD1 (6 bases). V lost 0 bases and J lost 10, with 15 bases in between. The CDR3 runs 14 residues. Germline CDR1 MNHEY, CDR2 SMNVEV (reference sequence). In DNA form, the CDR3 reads TGTGCCAGCAGTTTATCCCCCGCGACAGGCCCCTACACCTTC. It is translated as CASSLSPATGPYTF.

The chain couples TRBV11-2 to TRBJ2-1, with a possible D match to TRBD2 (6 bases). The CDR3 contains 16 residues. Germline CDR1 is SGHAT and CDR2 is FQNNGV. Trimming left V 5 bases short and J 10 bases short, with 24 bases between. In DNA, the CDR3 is TGTGCCAGCAGCCCGGGACTTTTTCAGTTTAGGGGCGAGCAGTTCTTC. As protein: CASSPGLFQFRGEQFF.

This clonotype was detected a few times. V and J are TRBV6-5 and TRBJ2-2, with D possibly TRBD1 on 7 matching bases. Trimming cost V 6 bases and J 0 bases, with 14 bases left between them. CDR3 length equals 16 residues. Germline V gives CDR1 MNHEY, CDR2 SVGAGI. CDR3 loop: CASRGGGQANTGELFF. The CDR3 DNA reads TGTGCCAGCAGAGGGGGAGGACAGGCGAACACCGGGGAGCTGTTTTTT.

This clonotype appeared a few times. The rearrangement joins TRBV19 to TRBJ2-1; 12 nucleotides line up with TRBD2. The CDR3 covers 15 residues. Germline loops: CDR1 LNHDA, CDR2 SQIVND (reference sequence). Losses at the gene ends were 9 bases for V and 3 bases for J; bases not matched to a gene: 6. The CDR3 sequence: CASRTSGIFYNEQFF. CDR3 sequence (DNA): TGTGCCAGCCGGACTAGCGGGATTTTCTACAATGAGCAGTTCTTC. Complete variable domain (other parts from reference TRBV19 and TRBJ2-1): DGGITQSPKYLFRKEGQNVTLSCEQNLNHDAMYWYRQDPGQGLRLIYYSQIVNDFQKGDIAEGYSVSREKKESFPLTVTSAQKNPTAFYLCASRTSGIFYNEQFFGPGTRLTVL.

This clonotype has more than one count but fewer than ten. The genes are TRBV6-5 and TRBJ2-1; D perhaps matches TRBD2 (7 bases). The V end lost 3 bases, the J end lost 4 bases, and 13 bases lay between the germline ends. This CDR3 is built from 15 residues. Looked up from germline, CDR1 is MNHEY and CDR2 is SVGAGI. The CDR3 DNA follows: TGTGCCAGCAGTTATGAGGCGGGGGCTTACAATGAGCAGTTCTTC. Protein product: CASSYEAGAYNEQFF.

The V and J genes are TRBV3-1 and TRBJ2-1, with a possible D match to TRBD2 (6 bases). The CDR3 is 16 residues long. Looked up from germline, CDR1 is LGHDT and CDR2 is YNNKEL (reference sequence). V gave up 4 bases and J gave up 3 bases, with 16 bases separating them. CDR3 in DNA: TGTGCCAGCAGCCCTCAGGCTGGGGGGATCTACAATGAGCAGTTCTTC. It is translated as CASSPQAGGIYNEQFF.

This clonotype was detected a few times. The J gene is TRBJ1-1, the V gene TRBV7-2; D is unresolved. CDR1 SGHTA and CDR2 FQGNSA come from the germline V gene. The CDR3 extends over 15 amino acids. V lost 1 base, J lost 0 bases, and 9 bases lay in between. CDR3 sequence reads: CASSLVVGVNTEAFF. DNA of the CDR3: TGTGCCAGCAGCTTAGTTGTGGGAGTGAACACTGAAGCTTTCTTT.

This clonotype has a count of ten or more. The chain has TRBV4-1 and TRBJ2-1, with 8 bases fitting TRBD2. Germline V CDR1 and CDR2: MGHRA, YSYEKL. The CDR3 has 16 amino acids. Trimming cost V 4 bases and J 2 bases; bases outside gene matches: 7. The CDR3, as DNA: TGCGCCAGCAGCCCCCCGACTAGCGTTGCCTACAATGAGCAGTTCTTC. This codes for CASSPPTSVAYNEQFF.

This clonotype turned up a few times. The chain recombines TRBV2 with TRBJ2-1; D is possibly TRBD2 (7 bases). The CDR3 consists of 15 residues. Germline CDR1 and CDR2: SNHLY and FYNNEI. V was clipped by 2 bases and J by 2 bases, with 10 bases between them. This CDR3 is CASSETGGTYNEQFF. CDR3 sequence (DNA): TGTGCCAGCAGTGAAACGGGGGGCACCTACAATGAGCAGTTCTTC.

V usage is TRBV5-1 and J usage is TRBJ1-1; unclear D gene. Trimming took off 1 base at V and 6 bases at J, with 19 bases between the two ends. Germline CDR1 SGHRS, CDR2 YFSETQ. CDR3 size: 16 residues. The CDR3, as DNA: TGCGCCAGCAGCTTGACCCGGGTCACGGCAGTCGCTGAAGCTTTCTTT. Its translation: CASSLTRVTAVAEAFF. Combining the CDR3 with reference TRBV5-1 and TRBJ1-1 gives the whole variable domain KAGVTQTPRYLIKTRGQQVTLSCSPISGHRSVSWYQQTPGQGLQFLFEYFSETQRNKGNFPGRFSGRQFSNSRSEMNVSTLELGDSALYLCASSLTRVTAVAEAFFGQGTRLTVV.

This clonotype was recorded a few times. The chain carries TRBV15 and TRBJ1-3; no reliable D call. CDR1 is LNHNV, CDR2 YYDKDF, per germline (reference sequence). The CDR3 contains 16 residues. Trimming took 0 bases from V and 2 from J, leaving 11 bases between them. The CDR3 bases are TGTGCCACCAGCAGAGATCAGGTGGATCCTGGAAACACCATATATTTT. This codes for CATSRDQVDPGNTIYF.

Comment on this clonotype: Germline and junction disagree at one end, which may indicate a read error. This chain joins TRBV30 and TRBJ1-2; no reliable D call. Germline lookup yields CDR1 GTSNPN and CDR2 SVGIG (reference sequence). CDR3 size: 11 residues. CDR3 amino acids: CAWTQGGTVNF. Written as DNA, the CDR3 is TGTGCCTGGACCCAAGGCGGCACGGTTAACTTC.

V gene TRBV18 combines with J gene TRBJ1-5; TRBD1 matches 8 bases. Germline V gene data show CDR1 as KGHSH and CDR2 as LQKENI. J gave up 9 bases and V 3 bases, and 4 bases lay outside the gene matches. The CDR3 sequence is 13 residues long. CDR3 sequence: CASSPRGLGPQHF. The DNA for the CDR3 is TGTGCCAGCTCACCCAGGGGGCTGGGGCCCCAGCATTTT.

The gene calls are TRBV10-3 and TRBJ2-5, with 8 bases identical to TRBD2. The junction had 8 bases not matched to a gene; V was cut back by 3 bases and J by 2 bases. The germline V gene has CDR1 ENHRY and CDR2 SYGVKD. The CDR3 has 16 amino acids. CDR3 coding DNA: TGTGCCATCAGTGAAGGGTTGACTAGCGTACAAGAGACCCAGTACTTC. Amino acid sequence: CAISEGLTSVQETQYF.

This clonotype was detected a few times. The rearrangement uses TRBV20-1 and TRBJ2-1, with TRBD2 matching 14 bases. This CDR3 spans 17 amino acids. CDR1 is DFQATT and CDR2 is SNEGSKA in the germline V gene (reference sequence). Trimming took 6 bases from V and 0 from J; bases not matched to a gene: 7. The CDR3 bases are TGCAGTGCCCCTCGGGGACTAGCGGGAGCCTCCTACAATGAGCAGTTCTTC. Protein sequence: CSAPRGLAGASYNEQFF.

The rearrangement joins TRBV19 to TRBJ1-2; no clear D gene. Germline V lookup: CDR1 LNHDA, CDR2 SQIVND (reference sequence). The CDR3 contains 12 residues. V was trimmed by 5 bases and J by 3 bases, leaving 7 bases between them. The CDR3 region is CASSPDHYGYTF. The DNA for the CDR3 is TGTGCCAGTAGTCCCGACCACTATGGCTACACCTTC.

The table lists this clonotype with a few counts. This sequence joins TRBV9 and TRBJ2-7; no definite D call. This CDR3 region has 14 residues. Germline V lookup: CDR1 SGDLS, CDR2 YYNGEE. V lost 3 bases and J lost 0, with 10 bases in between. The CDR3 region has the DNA TGTGCCAGCAGCGACCCCCGGAGCTCCTACGAGCAGTACTTC. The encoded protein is CASSDPRSSYEQYF. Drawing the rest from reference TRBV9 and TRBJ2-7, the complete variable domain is DSGVTQTPKHLITATGQRVTLRCSPRSGDLSVYWYQQSLDQGLQFLIQYYNGEERAKGNILERFSAQQFPDLHSELNLSSLELGDSALYFCASSDPRSSYEQYFGPGTRLTVT.